A selection of T cell receptor beta chains follows, all from one sample in a study of blood T cells in healthy people across ages. TCRdb processed the 5' RACE reads anew with MiXCR; each CDR3 protein has one entry. The table shows about a million distinct CDR3 sequences, with roughly 50% occurring only once. Sequencing was performed on blood. Receptor source: a man aged 30 to 39 in good health. The CDR3 runs from the conserved cysteine through the conserved F or W. A D gene is named only where the DNA matches it firmly. The size entry is marked missing in some rows and otherwise reads once, few, many or a size class.

-,TRBV20-1,TRBJ1-1,-,CSATPGGNTEAFF,TGCAGTGCAACACCCGGGGGGAACACTGAAGCTTTCTTT
-,TRBV6-5,TRBJ2-5,-,CASGTGTLQETQYF,TGTGCCAGCGGCACCGGGACGCTTCAAGAGACCCAGTACTTC
-,TRBV7-8,TRBJ2-1,-,CASSSSELYNEQFF,TGTGCCAGCAGCTCCTCGGAGCTCTACAATGAGCAGTTCTTC
once,TRBV11-3,TRBJ2-3,TRBD1,CASSRSTGGSSTDTQYF,TGTGCCAGCAGCCGCTCGACAGGGGGCTCTAGCACAGATACGCAGTATTTT
once,TRBV28,TRBJ1-2,-,CASSAGILHGYTF,TGTGCCAGCAGTGCAGGGATTCTTCATGGCTACACCTTC
-,TRBV3-1,TRBJ2-5,TRBD2,CASSQVDGGADETQYF,TGTGCCAGCAGCCAAGTCGACGGGGGGGCTGATGAGACCCAGTACTTC
few,TRBV4-1,TRBJ1-2,-,CASSQSGGVRNYGYTF,TGCGCCAGCAGCCAATCGGGAGGGGTTAGAAACTATGGCTACACCTTC
many,TRBV5-5,TRBJ2-1,TRBD2,CASSPTTSGSLNEQFF,TGTGCCAGCAGCCCTACGACTAGCGGTAGCTTGAATGAGCAGTTCTTC
-,TRBV29-1,TRBJ2-1,-,CSVDVLASNEQFF,TGCAGCGTTGACGTTCTCGCCAGCAATGAGCAGTTCTTC
few,TRBV10-3,TRBJ2-5,-,CAISQDGARTQYF,TGTGCCATCAGTCAGGACGGGGCGAGGACCCAGTACTTC
-,TRBV7-2,TRBJ2-5,-,CASSLFGQQQETQYF,TGTGCCAGCAGCTTATTCGGACAGCAACAAGAGACCCAGTACTTC
-,TRBV5-1,TRBJ1-4,-,CASSLRGDNEKLFF,TGCGCCAGCAGCTTGAGAGGGGATAATGAAAAACTGTTTTTT
-,TRBV2,TRBJ2-3,TRBD1,CASSADRQLYSTDTQYF,TGTGCCAGCAGTGCGGACAGGCAACTTTATAGCACAGATACGCAGTATTTT
-,TRBV20-1,TRBJ2-6,-,CSARVGGSGANVLTF,TGCAGTGCTAGAGTGGGGGGCTCTGGGGCCAACGTCCTGACTTTC
-,TRBV2,TRBJ2-3,TRBD2,CASSVWASGSTDTQYF,TGTGCCAGCAGTGTCTGGGCTAGCGGTAGCACAGATACGCAGTATTTT
-,TRBV24-1,TRBJ2-7,-,CATKELGYEQYF,TGTGCCACAAAAGAGCTGGGGTACGAGCAGTACTTC
-,TRBV4-3,TRBJ2-2,-,CASSQDGAAPRTGELFF,TGCGCCAGCAGCCAAGACGGGGCGGCCCCCAGGACCGGGGAGCTGTTTTTT
few,TRBV5-5,TRBJ2-3,-,CASSYASSGYRDTQYF,TGTGCCAGCAGCTATGCTAGCAGCGGGTACCGGGATACGCAGTATTTT
many,TRBV10-3,TRBJ2-7,-,CAISDGTYEQYF,TGTGCCATCAGTGACGGGACCTACGAGCAGTACTTC
-,TRBV12-3/TRBV12-4,TRBJ2-3,-,CATTLQSTDTQYF,TGTGCCACCACTTTACAGAGCACAGATACGCAGTATTTT
-,TRBV29-1,TRBJ2-7,TRBD1,CSVVGQNAYEQYF,TGCAGCGTGGTGGGACAGAACGCCTACGAGCAGTACTTC
few,TRBV29-1,TRBJ2-4,-,CSVDTGSKNIQYF,TGCAGCGTTGATACAGGGTCCAAAAACATTCAGTACTTC
-,TRBV29-1,TRBJ2-3,TRBD2,CSVAGGVDTQYF,TGCAGCGTTGCGGGGGGGGTAGATACGCAGTATTTT
-,TRBV6-5,TRBJ1-6,-,CASSYSTNRKRNSPLHF,TGTGCCAGCAGTTACTCGACCAACAGGAAGCGAAATTCACCCCTCCACTTT
-,TRBV5-1,TRBJ2-7,TRBD2,CASSLGLAGPYNEQYF,TGCGCCAGCAGCCTCGGACTAGCGGGGCCATACAATGAGCAGTACTTC
once,TRBV7-9,TRBJ2-7,-,CASSLDYEGYTYSEQYF,TGTGCCAGCAGCTTAGACTACGAGGGGTACACCTACAGTGAGCAGTACTTC
few,TRBV21-1,TRBJ2-7,-,CASSAVRTGDAGPLWYEQYF,TGTGCCAGCAGCGCCGTGAGGACAGGGGATGCAGGGCCCCTCTGGTACGAGCAGTACTTC
-,TRBV12-3/TRBV12-4,TRBJ1-4,TRBD1,CASSAYRGPNEKLFF,TGTGCCAGCAGTGCATACAGGGGACCTAATGAAAAACTGTTTTTT
-,TRBV28,TRBJ2-5,TRBD1,CASSQDRNEETQYF,TGTGCCAGCAGTCAGGACAGGAACGAGGAGACCCAGTACTTC
-,TRBV2,TRBJ2-7,TRBD2,CASTGGAISYEQYF,TGTGCCAGCACGGGGGGGGCCATCTCCTACGAGCAGTACTTC
-,TRBV9,TRBJ1-2,-,CASSGGGIGTTNYGYTF,TGTGCCAGCAGCGGGGGGGGAATCGGAACAACTAACTATGGCTACACCTTC
-,TRBV20-1,TRBJ2-7,-,CSASLQKPYEQYF,TGCAGTGCTAGCCTGCAAAAGCCCTACGAGCAGTACTTC
-,TRBV12-3/TRBV12-4,TRBJ1-2,-,CASSVTPTGGYTF,TGTGCCAGCAGTGTGACTCCCACGGGCGGCTACACCTTC
few,TRBV7-2,TRBJ2-3,TRBD2,CASSLTAAGGLTDTQYF,TGTGCCAGCAGCTTAACTGCAGCGGGGGGTCTCACAGATACGCAGTATTTT
many,TRBV10-3,TRBJ1-5,-,CAIRSSTANQPQHF,TGTGCCATCAGGAGTTCGACGGCTAATCAGCCCCAGCATTTT
-,TRBV6-2/TRBV6-3,TRBJ2-1,-,CASSYPEKGYNEQFF,TGTGCCAGCAGTTACCCCGAGAAGGGATACAATGAGCAGTTCTTC
-,TRBV5-1,TRBJ1-2,-,CASSLVPGGYTF,TGCGCCAGCAGCTTGGTTCCGGGAGGCTACACCTTC
-,TRBV20-1,TRBJ2-1,-,CSAPRLGIQETQFF,TGCAGTGCTCCTAGGCTGGGGATCCAAGAGACCCAGTTCTTC
-,TRBV15,TRBJ2-5,-,CATSRDNRKQETQYF,TGTGCCACCAGCAGAGATAACAGGAAACAAGAGACCCAGTACTTC
-,TRBV10-3,TRBJ1-1,-,CAIVARESLMNTEAFF,TGTGCCATCGTGGCAAGGGAGAGCCTGATGAACACTGAAGCTTTCTTT
few,TRBV4-3,TRBJ2-5,-,CASSQDRLLGETQYF,TGCGCCAGCAGCCAAGATCGGCTCCTAGGGGAGACCCAGTACTTC
-,TRBV7-6,TRBJ2-3,TRBD1,CASSLARGTGVDTQYF,TGTGCCAGCAGCTTAGCGCGTGGGACAGGGGTTGATACGCAGTATTTT
-,TRBV12-3/TRBV12-4,TRBJ2-1,-,CAGWRRGQGGNEQFF,TGTGCCGGATGGCGTCGTGGGCAGGGGGGGAATGAGCAGTTCTTC
-,TRBV28,TRBJ2-1,-,CASSFNREAFASYNEQFF,TGTGCCAGCAGTTTCAACAGGGAAGCCTTCGCGTCCTACAATGAGCAGTTCTTC
-,TRBV12-5,TRBJ2-4,-,CASGPPGVLAKNIQYF,TGTGCTAGTGGACCCCCAGGAGTACTAGCCAAAAACATTCAGTACTTC
-,TRBV5-1,TRBJ2-7,-,CASSSYTETYEQYF,TGCGCCAGCAGCTCATACACAGAGACCTACGAGCAGTACTTC
-,TRBV28,TRBJ2-7,-,CASSFPQGNSYEQYF,TGTGCCAGCAGTTTCCCCCAGGGAAACTCCTACGAGCAGTACTTC
few,TRBV19,TRBJ2-5,TRBD1,CASSIQGAQETQYF,TGTGCCAGTAGCATACAGGGGGCTCAAGAGACCCAGTACTTC
once,TRBV4-2,TRBJ2-7,-,CASNQGVASASYEQYF,TGTGCCAGCAACCAAGGTGTCGCTAGCGCCTCCTACGAGCAGTACTTC
-,TRBV30,TRBJ1-6,-,CAWSSWDSSYNSPLHF,TGTGCCTGGAGTAGCTGGGATAGCTCCTATAATTCACCCCTCCACTTT
once,TRBV7-2,TRBJ2-2,-,CASSLNRVIGELFF,TGTGCCAGCAGCTTAAACAGGGTCATCGGGGAGCTGTTTTTT
-,TRBV7-2,TRBJ2-3,-,CASSLMGQEADTQYF,TGTGCCAGCAGCTTAATGGGGCAGGAGGCAGATACGCAGTATTTT
-,TRBV5-1,TRBJ1-1,-,CASSSEERNTEAFF,TGCGCCAGCAGCTCAGAGGAAAGGAACACTGAAGCTTTCTTT
-,TRBV5-5,TRBJ2-7,-,CASSSRGTFTGEQYF,TGTGCCAGCAGCTCAAGGGGGACATTTACAGGCGAGCAGTACTTC
few,TRBV4-3,TRBJ2-1,-,CASSQDQGYEQFF,TGCGCCAGCAGCCAAGATCAGGGGTATGAGCAGTTCTTC
-,TRBV10-3,TRBJ2-6,TRBD2,CAISGTSVGDSVLTF,TGTGCCATCAGTGGTACTAGCGTTGGGGACTCCGTCCTGACTTTC
few,TRBV7-8,TRBJ1-2,TRBD1,CASSLHRGVEQGYTF,TGTGCCAGCAGCTTACACAGGGGGGTAGAACAGGGCTACACCTTC
-,TRBV7-9,TRBJ2-3,-,CASSLSSIFSTDTQYF,TGTGCCAGCAGCTTATCCAGCATTTTTAGCACAGATACGCAGTATTTT
-,TRBV28,TRBJ2-7,-,CASIQREGRYSEQYF,TGTGCCAGCATCCAACGGGAAGGGAGGTATAGCGAGCAGTACTTC